These 2 T cell receptor beta chains originate from one sample sequenced in a study of control samples from healthy donors and cancer patients. The protocol was immunoSEQ multiplex PCR, while the TCRdb copy is restricted to in-frame clones and leaves out a portion. The sample holds tens of thousands of clones, around 92% seen once. The material sequenced was blood. Receptors were obtained from a man aged 25 to 40 in good health.

The V gene is TRBV14, the J gene TRBJ2-7; 13 bases line up with TRBD2. CDR1 is SGHDN, CDR2 FVKESK, per germline. V gave up 3 bases and J gave up 4 bases; unmatched junction bases: 9. This CDR3 region has 17 residues. In DNA form, the CDR3 reads TGTGCCAGCAGCCACTCCAAAGGACTAGCGGGAGTGTACGAGCAGTACTTC. It specifies CASSHSKGLAGVYEQYF.

V usage is TRBV9 and J usage is TRBJ1-1; D possibly corresponds to TRBD1 (6 bases). The V end lost 6 bases, the J end lost 1 base, and 13 bases lay between the germline ends. The length of the CDR3 is 14 residues. Germline CDR1 SGDLS, CDR2 YYNGEE. Here the CDR3 reads CASNPGQPNTEAFF. The CDR3 DNA sequence: TGTGCCAGCAACCCCGGACAGCCGAACACTGAAGCTTTCTTT.